The 30 T cell receptor beta chains below all came from one sample that was sequenced in a study of T-cell reconstitution after alpha-beta-depleted transplantation in children. For TCRbeta, the library was prepared with unique molecular identifiers. TCRdb independently ran MiXCR on the PCR reads; one entry per CDR3 protein. The sample contains a few hundred thousand distinct CDR3 sequences, 10% of which appear only once. The sample here was PBMCs from the stem cell graft donor, taken from the stem cell graft. Receptor source: a human donor who donated a stem cell graft to a child with acute lymphoblastic leukemia.

The chain employs TRBV28 and TRBJ2-1; no firm D call. This CDR3 has 15 residues. Germline V gene sequence: CDR1 MDHEN, CDR2 SYDVKM. V shed 8 bases and J shed 0 bases, with 14 bases lying between them. DNA of the CDR3: TGTGCCAGCTACCGTTGGGCGAGCTCCTACAATGAGCAGTTCTTC. Translation gives CASYRWASSYNEQFF.

V is TRBV5-1 and J is TRBJ1-2; TRBD1 aligns across 7 bases. The junction had 10 bases not matched to a gene; V was cut back by 0 bases and J by 2 bases. The CDR3 spans 17 residues. Germline CDR1 and CDR2: SGHRS and YFSETQ. CDR3 nucleotide sequence: TGCGCCAGCAGCTTGGGGTCCCCCAGGGGGGGGAACTATGGCTACACCTTC. Amino acid sequence: CASSLGSPRGGNYGYTF.

V and J are TRBV28 and TRBJ2-1; tentative D call: TRBD2 (6 bases). Trimming took 5 bases from V and 9 from J, leaving 20 bases between them. This CDR3 contains 15 residues. Germline V gives CDR1 MDHEN, CDR2 SYDVKM. The DNA of the CDR3 is TGTGCCAGCAGTCTAACTCGACTAGGCGGTGGTGAGCAGTTCTTC. This encodes CASSLTRLGGGEQFF.

This clonotype was detected only a few times. The rearrangement links TRBV6-2 or TRBV6-3 to TRBJ2-3; D perhaps matches TRBD1 (6 bases). The CDR3 is 16 amino acids. Between the trimmed V and J ends, which lost 5 bases and 0 bases, there was a span of 15 bases. CDR1 is MNHEY and CDR2 is SVGEGT in the germline V gene. The CDR3 DNA follows: TGTGCCAGCAGTCTACGGACAGTTACTAGCACAGATACGCAGTATTTT. It translates to CASSLRTVTSTDTQYF.

The chain uses TRBV5-5 and TRBJ2-1, with 9 bases that match TRBD1. The CDR3 extends over 16 amino acids. Per germline, CDR1 SGHKS and CDR2 YYEKEE (reference sequence). J gave up 4 bases and V 4 bases, and 9 bases lay outside the gene matches. The CDR3 DNA is TGTGCCAGCAGCACCTCACAGGGGGCGCGGTACAATGAGCAGTTCTTC. Amino acids: CASSTSQGARYNEQFF.

In this sample, this clonotype turned up a few times. The rearrangement joins TRBV7-2 to TRBJ2-2; 12 nucleotides align to TRBD2. Germline-derived CDR1 and CDR2 are SGHTA and FQGNSA. After removal of 0 bases from V and 13 bases from J, the junction contained 9 bases not matched to a gene. The CDR3 length is 16 residues. The CDR3 DNA is TGTGCCAGCAGCTTAGCGGCTAGCGGGAGGGCCGGGATGCTGTTTTTT. Translation: CASSLAASGRAGMLFF.

This clonotype was counted at least ten times. The chain employs TRBV29-1 and TRBJ2-7; 8 bases match TRBD1. CDR1 SQVTM and CDR2 ANQGSEA come from the germline V gene. This CDR3 has 13 amino acids. V lost 0 bases, J lost 9 bases, and 7 bases stayed unmatched. CDR3 DNA: TGCAGCGTTGAAGATTTTCCCGGACAGGGGCAGTACTTC. The encoded protein is CSVEDFPGQGQYF.

This clonotype appeared a few times. The rearrangement links TRBV6-5 to TRBJ2-5, with TRBD2 matching 7 bases. V shed 1 base and J 2 bases; nucleotides not matched to a gene: 7. The CDR3 contains 16 residues. Germline CDR1 reads MNHEY; CDR2 reads SVGAGI. CDR3 protein: CASSYWASGAQETQYF. Here the CDR3 DNA reads TGTGCCAGCAGTTACTGGGCCAGCGGGGCGCAAGAGACCCAGTACTTC.

This chain links TRBV6-2 or TRBV6-3 with TRBJ2-6; no reliable D call. The germline V gene encodes CDR1 MNHEY and CDR2 SVGEGT. The V gene lost 8 bases and the J gene lost 0 bases, with 11 bases spanning the gap. There are 15 residues in the CDR3. CDR3 sequence (DNA): TGTGCCAGCGCCTCCTTAGCCTCTGGGGCCAACGTCCTGACTTTC. As protein: CASASLASGANVLTF.

The table lists this clonotype with many counts. The chain links TRBV7-2 to TRBJ2-5, with D perhaps TRBD1 (6 bases). Germline V gives CDR1 SGHTA, CDR2 FQGNSA. Trimming took 2 bases from V and 1 from J, leaving 14 bases between them. This CDR3 region has 16 residues. CDR3 protein: CASSLSQGTGQETQYF. The CDR3 bases are TGTGCCAGCAGCTTAAGCCAGGGGACGGGCCAAGAGACCCAGTACTTC.

The rearrangement links TRBV12-3 or TRBV12-4 to TRBJ2-2; 8 nucleotides agree with TRBD1. This CDR3 is 18 amino acids long. Losses at the gene ends were 2 bases for V and 4 bases for J; bases not matched to a gene: 12. The CDR3: CASSLWAGTGYSTGELFF. The DNA of the CDR3 is TGTGCCAGCAGTTTATGGGCCGGGACAGGCTATAGCACCGGGGAGCTGTTTTTT.

V gene TRBV6-4 combines with J gene TRBJ2-1; TRBD2 matches 10 bases. The germline gives CDR1 MRHNA, CDR2 SNTAGT. CDR3 length equals 16 residues. Losses at the gene ends were 4 bases for V and 0 bases for J; bases not matched to a gene: 3. CDR3 sequence (DNA): TGTGCCAGCAGTGGGACTAGCGGATACTCCTACAATGAGCAGTTCTTC. It specifies CASSGTSGYSYNEQFF.

The rearrangement links TRBV4-2 to TRBJ2-1, with 9 bases matching TRBD2. The junction had 6 bases not matched to a gene; V was cut back by 0 bases and J by 6 bases. The CDR3 length is 16 residues. Germline V CDR1 and CDR2: LGHNA, YNFKEQ. CDR3 region: CASSQEGSSGSNEQFF. The DNA for the CDR3 is TGTGCCAGCAGCCAAGAAGGGAGTAGCGGGAGCAATGAGCAGTTCTTC.

This clonotype was found a few times. The chain joins TRBV20-1 to TRBJ2-7; no definite D call. Trimming took 0 bases from V and 6 from J, leaving 18 bases between them. The germline V gene encodes CDR1 DFQATT and CDR2 SNEGSKA (reference sequence). The CDR3 is 15 residues long. In nucleotides, the CDR3 is TGCAGTGCTAGAGATCTAGTGTCCTTCTCGGGCGAGCAGTACTTC. Translating it yields CSARDLVSFSGEQYF.

Points on this clonotype: At one of its ends the junction is not consistent with the germline gene, which may arise from a read error. This rearrangement joins TRBV7-3 to TRBJ2-3, with D tentatively TRBD2 (6 bases). Looked up from germline, CDR1 is SGHTA and CDR2 is FQGTGA. This CDR3 spans 16 amino acids. CDR3 loop: CASRLRLGSSTDTQYF. The CDR3 coding sequence is TGTGCCAGCAGATTAAGACTAGGATCCTCGACAGATACGCAGTATTTT. The whole variable domain, filled in from reference TRBV7-3 and TRBJ2-3, reads GAGVSQTPSNKVTEKGKYVELRCDPISGHTALYWYRQSLGQGPEFLIYFQGTGAADDSGLPNDRFFAVRPEGSVSTLKIQRTERGDSAVYLCASRLRLGSSTDTQYFGPGTRLTVL.

In its sample, this clonotype was seen a few times. The CDR3 sequence is CASSLDPTLVEQYF. The CDR3 region has the DNA TGTGCCAGCAGCTTAGACCCTACCCTTGTCGAGCAGTACTTC. The chain carries TRBV7-2 and TRBJ2-7; D uncertain. Per the germline V gene, CDR1 is SGHTA and CDR2 is FQGNSA. There are 14 residues in the CDR3. Trimming shortened V by 1 base and J by 6 bases, and 13 bases separated the two germline ends.

This clonotype was detected a few times. CDR3 coding DNA: TGTGCCAGCAGCCGCCGGGACAAAAGCTCCTACGAGCAGTACTTC. Residues: CASSRRDKSSYEQYF. This chain links TRBV5-6 with TRBJ2-7; a possible D gene is TRBD1 (6 bases). There are 15 residues in the CDR3. Germline loops: CDR1 SGHDT, CDR2 YYEEEE. The V end lost 4 bases, the J end lost 0 bases, and 14 bases lay between the germline ends.

This clonotype was counted a few times. The gene calls are TRBV7-6 and TRBJ1-3, with D perhaps TRBD1 (5 bases). The germline V gene has CDR1 SGHVS and CDR2 FNYEAQ. The CDR3 covers 14 residues. With 5 bases removed from V and 3 bases from J, the gap between germline ends came to 11 bases. The CDR3 bases are TGTGCCAGCAGCCCCCGGGACGGTGGAAACACCATATATTTT. Residues: CASSPRDGGNTIYF.

A remark on this clonotype: A much larger clone sits a single nucleotide away, making a read error possible. The rearrangement uses TRBV4-3 and TRBJ1-2; 12 bases map to TRBD1. The CDR3 consists of 19 residues. Germline V CDR1 and CDR2: LGHNA, YSLEER. The CDR3 is CASSLNLGQGASGNYGCTF. The CDR3 coding sequence is TGCGCCAGCAGCCTCAATTTGGGACAGGGGGCATCGGGTAACTATGGCTGCACCTTC.

Of note for this clonotype: The CDR3 does not close with the conserved phenylalanine or tryptophan, likely indicating a read error. The V gene is TRBV5-1, the J gene TRBJ2-3; TRBD1 matches 9 bases. CDR1 is SGHRS, CDR2 YFSETQ, per germline. This CDR3 is 19 amino acids long. Losses at the gene ends were 1 base for V and 4 bases for J; bases not matched to a gene: 16. The CDR3 region is CASSLSTGGVGNGADTQYL. The CDR3 nucleotides are TGCGCCAGCAGCTTGAGCACAGGGGGCGTCGGGAACGGCGCAGATACGCAGTATTTG.

Turning to this clonotype: Being one base from a much bigger clone, this may be a read error. The CDR3 here is CASSWGTSYQESQYF. CDR3 coding DNA: TGTGCCAGCAGTTGGGGGACTAGCTACCAAGAGAGCCAGTACTTC. The V and J genes are TRBV12-3 or TRBV12-4 and TRBJ2-5; TRBD2 matches 9 bases. The CDR3 loop spans 15 amino acids.

This clonotype was seen only a few times. The chain couples TRBV12-3 or TRBV12-4 to TRBJ2-5; 9 nucleotides align to TRBD2. CDR3 size: 16 residues. With V trimmed by 3 bases and J by 3 bases, 8 bases remained unmatched. The CDR3 nucleotides are TGTGCCAGCAGTTTTGGCGGGAGGGCACCAAAAGAGACCCAGTACTTC. It yields the protein CASSFGGRAPKETQYF.

The J gene is TRBJ2-1, the V gene TRBV7-9; 8 bases align to TRBD1. The trim removed 8 bases at V and 4 bases at J, leaving 10 bases unmatched. The CDR3 spans 15 residues. Per the germline V gene, CDR1 is SEHNR and CDR2 is FQNEAQ (reference sequence). CDR3 bases: TGTGCCAGCGCTACAGGGGGAACCAGATACAATGAGCAGTTCTTC. Its translation: CASATGGTRYNEQFF.

This clonotype was seen just once. V gene TRBV6-2 or TRBV6-3 combines with J gene TRBJ2-7, with 8 bases lining up with TRBD2. Per the germline V gene, CDR1 is MNHEY and CDR2 is SVGEGT. Trimming took 5 bases from V and 3 from J; bases not matched to a gene: 9. The length of the CDR3 is 15 residues. DNA for the CDR3: TGTGCCAGCAGTCCCTCGTTGAGCGGGAGCTACGAGCAGTACTTC. Its protein is CASSPSLSGSYEQYF.

This clonotype appeared a few times. The chain employs TRBV7-2 and TRBJ2-7; 9 bases align to TRBD2. CDR3 length: 15 residues. Germline CDR1 is SGHTA and CDR2 is FQGNSA. Germline trimming cut 1 base from V and 2 bases from J; bases unmatched to any gene: 3. CDR3 coding DNA: TGTGCCAGCAGCTTAGGAGCTAGCGGGACCTACGAGCAGTACTTC. This sequence encodes CASSLGASGTYEQYF.

This clonotype was seen more than once but under ten times. V usage is TRBV12-3 or TRBV12-4 and J usage is TRBJ1-6; 9 bases fit TRBD1. This CDR3 has 16 residues. The J segment lost 6 bases and the V segment lost 3 bases, leaving 6 bases of the junction unmatched. CDR3 sequence reads: CASSLAGQGRNSPLHF. The CDR3 DNA sequence: TGTGCCAGCAGTTTGGCGGGACAGGGACGTAATTCACCCCTCCACTTT.

This clonotype was seen a handful of times. The chain carries TRBV20-1 and TRBJ2-3, with D tentatively TRBD2 (5 bases). V was cut by 5 bases and J by 2 bases, with 17 bases left in between. The CDR3 has 15 residues. From germline, CDR1 is DFQATT and CDR2 SNEGSKA (reference sequence). CDR3 DNA: TGCAGTGCTCCAAAGAGTCCAGCGGACACAGATACGCAGTATTTT. Amino acids: CSAPKSPADTDTQYF.

The V call is TRBV7-2, the J call TRBJ2-5, with D tentatively TRBD2 (6 bases). The CDR3 contains 14 residues. The V and J ends lost 1 base and 4 bases respectively, with 10 bases between them. CDR1 SGHTA and CDR2 FQGNSA come from the germline V gene. CDR3: CASSLVARGETQYF. The CDR3 DNA sequence: TGTGCCAGCAGCTTAGTCGCGCGGGGAGAGACCCAGTACTTC.

This clonotype appeared a few times. This chain connects TRBV5-1 to TRBJ2-1, with 9 bases matching TRBD2. The CDR3 extends over 15 amino acids. The germline V gene has CDR1 SGHRS and CDR2 YFSETQ. V gave up 2 bases and J gave up 7 bases; unmatched junction bases: 7. The CDR3 spells CASSLATSGMNEQFF. CDR3 coding DNA: TGCGCCAGCAGCTTAGCGACTAGCGGCATGAATGAGCAGTTCTTC. The whole variable domain, remainder taken from reference TRBV5-1 and TRBJ2-1, is KAGVTQTPRYLIKTRGQQVTLSCSPISGHRSVSWYQQTPGQGLQFLFEYFSETQRNKGNFPGRFSGRQFSNSRSEMNVSTLELGDSALYLCASSLATSGMNEQFFGPGTRLTVL.

The table lists this clonotype with a few counts. This chain uses TRBV9 with TRBJ1-5; 7 bases map to TRBD1. The V gene end was trimmed by 3 bases and the J gene end by 6 bases; junction bases not matched to a gene: 6. Germline-derived CDR1 and CDR2 are SGDLS and YYNGEE. CDR3 length equals 14 residues. CDR3 bases: TGTGCCAGCAGCGGCGGACAGGCAGGTCAGCCCCAGCATTTT. Translation: CASSGGQAGQPQHF.